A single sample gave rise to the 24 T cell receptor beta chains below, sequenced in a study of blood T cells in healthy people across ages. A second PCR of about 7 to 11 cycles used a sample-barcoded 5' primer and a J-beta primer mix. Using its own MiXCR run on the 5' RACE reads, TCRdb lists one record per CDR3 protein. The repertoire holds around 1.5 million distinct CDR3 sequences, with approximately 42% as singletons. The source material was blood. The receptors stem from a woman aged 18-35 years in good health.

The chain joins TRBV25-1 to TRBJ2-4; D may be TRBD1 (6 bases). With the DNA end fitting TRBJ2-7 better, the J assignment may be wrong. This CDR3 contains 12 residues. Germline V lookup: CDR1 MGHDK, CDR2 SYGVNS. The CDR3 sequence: CASRDSNYEQYF. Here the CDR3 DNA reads TGTGCCAGCAGGGACAGTAACTACGAGCAGTACTTC.

CDR3 in DNA: TGTGCCAGCAGTTTAGCTGTGGATCAGCCCCAGCATTTT. This sequence encodes CASSLAVDQPQHF. The chain couples TRBV12-3 or TRBV12-4 to TRBJ1-5; D is unclear. This CDR3 comprises 13 residues. V dropped 0 bases and J dropped 5 bases, with 5 bases sitting between them.

Here the CDR3 reads CASSDEAGATEAFF. The CDR3 bases are TGTGCCAGCAGTGACGAGGCAGGGGCCACTGAAGCTTTCTTT. This chain connects TRBV6-4 to TRBJ1-1; maybe TRBD1 (6 bases). The CDR3 loop spans 14 amino acids. From germline, CDR1 is MRHNA and CDR2 SNTAGT. Deletions cut 2 bases from V and 4 bases from J, with 11 bases between.

This chain's CDR3 is CASSQTRGGTSPNEQFF. The CDR3 bases are TGTGCCAGCAGCCAGACAAGAGGAGGGACTAGCCCCAATGAGCAGTTCTTC. The chain has TRBV6-1 and TRBJ2-1; 9 nucleotides line up with TRBD2. The length of the CDR3 is 17 residues. V shed 6 bases, J shed 6 bases, and the junction held 15 bases outside the gene matches. The germline CDR1 and CDR2 sequences are MNHNS and SASEGT.

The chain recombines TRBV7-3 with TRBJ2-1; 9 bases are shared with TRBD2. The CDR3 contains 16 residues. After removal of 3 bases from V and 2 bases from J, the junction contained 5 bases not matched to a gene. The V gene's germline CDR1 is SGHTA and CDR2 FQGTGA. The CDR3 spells CASSLGTSFPYNEQFF. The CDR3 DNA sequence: TGTGCCAGCAGCTTGGGGACTAGCTTTCCCTACAATGAGCAGTTCTTC.

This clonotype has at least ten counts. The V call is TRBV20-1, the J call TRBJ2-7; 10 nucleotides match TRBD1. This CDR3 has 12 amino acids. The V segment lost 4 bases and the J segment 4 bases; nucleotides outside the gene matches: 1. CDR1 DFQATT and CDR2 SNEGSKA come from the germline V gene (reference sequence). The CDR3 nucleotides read TGCAGTGCTACGGGACAGGGGTACGAGCAGTACTTC. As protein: CSATGQGYEQYF.

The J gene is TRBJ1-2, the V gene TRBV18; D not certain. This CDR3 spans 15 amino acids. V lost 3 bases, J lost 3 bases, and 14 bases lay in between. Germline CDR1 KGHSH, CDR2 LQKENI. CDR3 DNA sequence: TGTGCCAGCTCACCCCGGCAGGCCGGGGACTATGGCTACACCTTC. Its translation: CASSPRQAGDYGYTF.

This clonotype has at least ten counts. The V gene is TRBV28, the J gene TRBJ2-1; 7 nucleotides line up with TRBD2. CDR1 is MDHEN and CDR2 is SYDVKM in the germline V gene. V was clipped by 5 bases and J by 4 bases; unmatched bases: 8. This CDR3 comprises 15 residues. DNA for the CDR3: TGTGCCAGCAGTCCCACGGGAGGAGCGTACAATGAGCAGTTCTTC. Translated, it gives CASSPTGGAYNEQFF.

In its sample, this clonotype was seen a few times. The CDR3 region is CASSGTDSIYEQYF. For the CDR3, the DNA is TGCGCCAGCAGCGGAACTGACTCGATCTACGAGCAGTACTTC. J is TRBJ2-7 and V is TRBV5-1; D gene ambiguous. This CDR3 has 14 residues. The V end lost 4 bases, the J end lost 3 bases, and 14 bases lay between the germline ends. CDR1 SGHRS and CDR2 YFSETQ come from the germline V gene.

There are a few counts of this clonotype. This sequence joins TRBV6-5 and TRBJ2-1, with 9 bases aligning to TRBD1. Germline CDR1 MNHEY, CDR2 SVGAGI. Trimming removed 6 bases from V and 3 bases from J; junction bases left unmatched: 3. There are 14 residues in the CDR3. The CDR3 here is CASRRTGVYNEQFF. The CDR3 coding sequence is TGTGCCAGCAGGAGGACAGGGGTCTACAATGAGCAGTTCTTC.

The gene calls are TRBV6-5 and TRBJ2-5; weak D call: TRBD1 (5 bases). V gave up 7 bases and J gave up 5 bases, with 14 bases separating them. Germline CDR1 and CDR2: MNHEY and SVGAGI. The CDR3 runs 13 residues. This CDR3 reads CASTKGWSETQYF. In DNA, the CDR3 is TGTGCCAGCACCAAGGGGTGGAGCGAGACCCAGTACTTC.

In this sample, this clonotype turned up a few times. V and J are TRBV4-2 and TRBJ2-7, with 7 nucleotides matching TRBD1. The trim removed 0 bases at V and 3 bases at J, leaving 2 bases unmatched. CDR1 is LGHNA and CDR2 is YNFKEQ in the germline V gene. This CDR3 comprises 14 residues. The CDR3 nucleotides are TGTGCCAGCAGCCAAGAGTCAGGGGGCTACGAGCAGTACTTC. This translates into CASSQESGGYEQYF.

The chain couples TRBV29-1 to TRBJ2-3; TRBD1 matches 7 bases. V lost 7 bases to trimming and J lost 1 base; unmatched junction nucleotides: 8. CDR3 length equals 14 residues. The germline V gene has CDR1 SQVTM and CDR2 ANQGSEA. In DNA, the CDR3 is TGCAGCGCTGACAGGGATCATCGCACAGATACGCAGTATTTT. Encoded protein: CSADRDHRTDTQYF.

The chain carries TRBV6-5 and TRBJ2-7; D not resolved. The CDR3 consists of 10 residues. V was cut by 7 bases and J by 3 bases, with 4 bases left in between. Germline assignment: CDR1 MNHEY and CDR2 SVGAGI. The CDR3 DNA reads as TGTGCCAGCATCATCTACGAGCAGTACTTC. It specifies CASIIYEQYF.

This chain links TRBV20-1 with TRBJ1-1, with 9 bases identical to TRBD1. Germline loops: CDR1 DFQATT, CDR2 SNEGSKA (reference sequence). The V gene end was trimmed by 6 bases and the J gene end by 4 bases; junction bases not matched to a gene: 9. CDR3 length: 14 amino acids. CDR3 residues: CSAITGGRSTEAFF. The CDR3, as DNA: TGCAGTGCAATAACAGGGGGCCGGAGCACTGAAGCTTTCTTT.

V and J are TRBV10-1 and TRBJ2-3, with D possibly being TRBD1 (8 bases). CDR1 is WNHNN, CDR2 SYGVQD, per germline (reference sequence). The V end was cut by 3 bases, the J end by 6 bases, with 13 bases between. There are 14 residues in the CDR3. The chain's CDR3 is CASSDDRGGDTQYF. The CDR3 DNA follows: TGCGCCAGCAGTGACGACAGGGGAGGGGATACGCAGTATTTT.

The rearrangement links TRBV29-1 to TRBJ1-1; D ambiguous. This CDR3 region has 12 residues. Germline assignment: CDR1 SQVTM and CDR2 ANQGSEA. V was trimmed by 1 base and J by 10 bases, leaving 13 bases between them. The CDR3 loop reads CSVEVGYLGAFF. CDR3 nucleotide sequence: TGCAGCGTTGAAGTGGGGTACCTCGGAGCTTTCTTT.

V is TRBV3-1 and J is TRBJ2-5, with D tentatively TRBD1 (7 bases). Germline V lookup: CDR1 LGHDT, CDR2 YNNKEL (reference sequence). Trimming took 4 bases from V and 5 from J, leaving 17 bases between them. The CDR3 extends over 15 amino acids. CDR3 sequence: CASSPGTVGGETQYF. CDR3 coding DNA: TGTGCCAGCAGCCCTGGGACAGTGGGGGGTGAGACCCAGTACTTC.

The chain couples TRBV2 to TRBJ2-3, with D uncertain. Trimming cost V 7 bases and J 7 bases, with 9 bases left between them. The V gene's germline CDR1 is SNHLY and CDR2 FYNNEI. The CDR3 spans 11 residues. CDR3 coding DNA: TGTGCCAGCACAGAGAGCTATACGCAGTATTTT. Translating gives CASTESYTQYF. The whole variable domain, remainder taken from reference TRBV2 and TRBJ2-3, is EPEVTQTPSHQVTQMGQEVILRCVPISNHLYFYWYRQILGQKVEFLVSFYNNEISEKSEIFDDQFSVERPDGSNFTLKIRSTKLEDSAMYFCASTESYTQYFGPGTRLTVL.

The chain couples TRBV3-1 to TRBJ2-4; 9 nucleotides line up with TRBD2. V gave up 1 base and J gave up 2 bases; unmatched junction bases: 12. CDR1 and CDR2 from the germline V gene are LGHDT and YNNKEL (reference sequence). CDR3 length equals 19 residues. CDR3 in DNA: TGTGCCAGCAGCCAAGTTGTTGCGGGAGGGCCGGGGTCCAAAAACATTCAGTACTTC. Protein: CASSQVVAGGPGSKNIQYF.

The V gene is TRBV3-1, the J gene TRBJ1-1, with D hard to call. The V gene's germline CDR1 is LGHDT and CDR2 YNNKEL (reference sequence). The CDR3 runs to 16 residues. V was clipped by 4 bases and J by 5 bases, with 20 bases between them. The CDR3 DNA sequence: TGTGCCAGCAGCCCCTTTTCGGGCATGAGGAAGACTGAAGCTTTCTTT. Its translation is CASSPFSGMRKTEAFF.

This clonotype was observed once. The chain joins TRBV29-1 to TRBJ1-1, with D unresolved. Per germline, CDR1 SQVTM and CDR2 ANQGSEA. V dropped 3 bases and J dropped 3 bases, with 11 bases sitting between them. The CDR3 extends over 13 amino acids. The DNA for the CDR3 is TGCAGCGTTGAGTCATCTGCGGACACTGAAGCTTTCTTT. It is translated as CSVESSADTEAFF.

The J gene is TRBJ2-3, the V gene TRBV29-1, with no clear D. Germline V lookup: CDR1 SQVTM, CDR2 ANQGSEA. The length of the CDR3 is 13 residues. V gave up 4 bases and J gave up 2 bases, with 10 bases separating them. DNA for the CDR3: TGCAGCGTTGTGGTAGCTAACACAGATACGCAGTATTTT. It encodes CSVVVANTDTQYF.

Here the CDR3 DNA reads TGTGCCTGGAGTGTAACGACTAGCGGGGCAGATACGCAGTATTTT. Protein: CAWSVTTSGADTQYF. The chain couples TRBV30 to TRBJ2-3; 11 nucleotides agree with TRBD2. From germline, CDR1 is GTSNPN and CDR2 SVGIG (reference sequence). The CDR3 totals 15 residues. Trimming at V came to 0 bases and at J to 4 bases, leaving 3 bases not matched to a gene. Full variable domain (remainder filled in from reference TRBV30 and TRBJ2-3): SQTIHQWPATLVQPVGSPLSLECTVEGTSNPNLYWYRQAAGRGLQLLFYSVGIGQISSEVPQNLSASRPQDRQFILSSKKLLLSDSGFYLCAWSVTTSGADTQYFGPGTRLTVL.